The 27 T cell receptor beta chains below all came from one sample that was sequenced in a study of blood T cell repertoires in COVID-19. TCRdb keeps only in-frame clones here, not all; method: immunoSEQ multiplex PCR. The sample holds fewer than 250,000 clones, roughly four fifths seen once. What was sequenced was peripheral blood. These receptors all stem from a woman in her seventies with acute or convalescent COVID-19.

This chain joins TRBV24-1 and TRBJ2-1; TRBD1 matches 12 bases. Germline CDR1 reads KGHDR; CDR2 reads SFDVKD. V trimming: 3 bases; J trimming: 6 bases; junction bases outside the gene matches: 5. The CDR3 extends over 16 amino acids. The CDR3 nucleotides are TGTGCCACCAGTGATAATCCGGGACAGGGGGCCAATGAGCAGTTCTTC. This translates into CATSDNPGQGANEQFF.

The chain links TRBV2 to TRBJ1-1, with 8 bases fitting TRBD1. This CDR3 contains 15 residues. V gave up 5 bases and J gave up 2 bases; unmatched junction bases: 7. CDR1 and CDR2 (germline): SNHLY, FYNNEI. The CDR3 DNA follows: TGTGCCAGCAGTCCGGACAGGGTCAAAAACACTGAAGCTTTCTTT. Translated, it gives CASSPDRVKNTEAFF.

The CDR3 sequence: CASSYSSEGHSNQPQHF. The CDR3 DNA sequence: TGTGCCAGCAGTTACTCGTCTGAGGGCCATAGCAATCAGCCCCAGCATTTT. The chain links TRBV6-2 or TRBV6-3 to TRBJ1-5; D unclear. Trimming removed 0 bases at V and 0 bases at J, with 12 bases between. Per germline, CDR1 MNHEY and CDR2 SVGEGT. The CDR3 has 17 residues.

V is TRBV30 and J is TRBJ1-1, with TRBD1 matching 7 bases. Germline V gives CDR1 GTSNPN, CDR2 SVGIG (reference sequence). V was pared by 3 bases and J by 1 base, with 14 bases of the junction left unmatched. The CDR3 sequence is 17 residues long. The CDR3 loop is CAWSPVGQYSQNTEAFF. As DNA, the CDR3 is TGTGCCTGGAGCCCCGTGGGACAGTATTCACAGAACACTGAAGCTTTCTTT.

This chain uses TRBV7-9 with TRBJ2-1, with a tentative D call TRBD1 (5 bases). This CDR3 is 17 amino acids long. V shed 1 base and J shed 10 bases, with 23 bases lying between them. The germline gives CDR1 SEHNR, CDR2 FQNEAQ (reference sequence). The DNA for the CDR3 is TGTGCCAGCAGCTTAGGGCGTCTGGGGCGGCCTGAAGGGGAGCAGTTCTTC. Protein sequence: CASSLGRLGRPEGEQFF.

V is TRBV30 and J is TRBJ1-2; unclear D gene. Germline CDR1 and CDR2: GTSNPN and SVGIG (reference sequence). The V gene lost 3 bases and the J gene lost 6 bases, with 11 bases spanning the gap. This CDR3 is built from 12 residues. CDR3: CAWRSLADGYTF. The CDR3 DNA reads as TGTGCCTGGAGATCATTGGCGGATGGCTACACCTTC. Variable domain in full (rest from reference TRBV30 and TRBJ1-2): SQTIHQWPATLVQPVGSPLSLECTVEGTSNPNLYWYRQAAGRGLQLLFYSVGIGQISSEVPQNLSASRPQDRQFILSSKKLLLSDSGFYLCAWRSLADGYTFGSGTRLTVV.

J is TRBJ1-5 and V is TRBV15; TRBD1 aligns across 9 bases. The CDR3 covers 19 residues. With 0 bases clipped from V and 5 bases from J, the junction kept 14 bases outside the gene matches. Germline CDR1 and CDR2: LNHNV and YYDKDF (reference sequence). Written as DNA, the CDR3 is TGTGCCACCAGCAGAGATTCGGGTTTGGGACAGGGATCCCATCAGCCCCAGCATTTT. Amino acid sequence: CATSRDSGLGQGSHQPQHF. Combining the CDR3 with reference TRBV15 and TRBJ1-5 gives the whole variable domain DAMVIQNPRYQVTQFGKPVTLSCSQTLNHNVMYWYQQKSSQAPKLLFHYYDKDFNNEADTPDNFQSRRPNTSFCFLDIRSPGLGDTAMYLCATSRDSGLGQGSHQPQHFGDGTRLSIL.

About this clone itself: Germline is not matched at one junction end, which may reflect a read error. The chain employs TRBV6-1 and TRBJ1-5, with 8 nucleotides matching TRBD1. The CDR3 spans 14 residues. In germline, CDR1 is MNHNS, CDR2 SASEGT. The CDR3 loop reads CASREGQGNQPQHF. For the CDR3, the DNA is TGTGCCAGCAGGGAAGGACAGGGAAACCAGCCCCAGCATTTT.

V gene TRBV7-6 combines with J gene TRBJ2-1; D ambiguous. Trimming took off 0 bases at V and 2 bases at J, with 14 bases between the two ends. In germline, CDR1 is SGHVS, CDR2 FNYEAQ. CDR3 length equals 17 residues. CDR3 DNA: TGTGCCAGCAGCTTAGCCCGGCGAGGAGCCACCTACAATGAGCAGTTCTTC. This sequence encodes CASSLARRGATYNEQFF.

The CDR3 spells CASSSPSGGQETQYF. In DNA form, the CDR3 reads TGTGCCAGCAGTTCCCCAAGCGGGGGACAAGAGACCCAGTACTTC. The chain is built from TRBV6-2 or TRBV6-3 and TRBJ2-5; TRBD2 matches 8 bases. The CDR3 spans 15 residues. In germline, CDR1 is MNHEY, CDR2 SVGEGT. J gave up 2 bases and V 4 bases, and 6 bases lay outside the gene matches.

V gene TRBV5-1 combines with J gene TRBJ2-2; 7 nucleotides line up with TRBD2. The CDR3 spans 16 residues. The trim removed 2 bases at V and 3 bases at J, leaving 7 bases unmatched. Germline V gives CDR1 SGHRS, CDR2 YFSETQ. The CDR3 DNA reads TGCGCCAGCAGCTTCCAGACTAGCTCCGACACCGGGGAGCTGTTTTTT. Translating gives CASSFQTSSDTGELFF.

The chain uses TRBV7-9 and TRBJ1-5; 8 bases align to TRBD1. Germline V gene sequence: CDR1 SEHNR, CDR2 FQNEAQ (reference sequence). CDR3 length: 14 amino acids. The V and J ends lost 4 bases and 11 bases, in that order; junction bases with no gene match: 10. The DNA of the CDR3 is TGTGCCAGCAGCTCGACAGGGGCCCAGGGGGCCCAGCATTTT. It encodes CASSSTGAQGAQHF.

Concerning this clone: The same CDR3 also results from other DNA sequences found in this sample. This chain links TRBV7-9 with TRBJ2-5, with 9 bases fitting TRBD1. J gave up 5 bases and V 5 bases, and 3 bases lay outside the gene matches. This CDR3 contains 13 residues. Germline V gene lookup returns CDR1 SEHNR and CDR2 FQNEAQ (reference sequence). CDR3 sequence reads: CASSQGQGETQYF. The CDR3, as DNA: TGTGCCAGCAGCCAGGGACAGGGTGAGACCCAGTACTTC.

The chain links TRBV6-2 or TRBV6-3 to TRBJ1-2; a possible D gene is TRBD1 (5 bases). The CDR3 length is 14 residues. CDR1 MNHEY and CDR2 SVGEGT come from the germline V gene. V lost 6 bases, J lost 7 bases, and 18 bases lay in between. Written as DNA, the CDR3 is TGTGCCAGCAGCCCCTCGGCCAGGGCGGCTGGCTACACCTTC. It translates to CASSPSARAAGYTF.

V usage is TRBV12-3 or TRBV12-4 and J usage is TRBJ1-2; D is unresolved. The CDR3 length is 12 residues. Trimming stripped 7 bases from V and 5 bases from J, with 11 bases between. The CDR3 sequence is CASTRPGYGYTF. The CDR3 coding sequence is TGTGCCAGCACCCGACCCGGGTATGGCTACACCTTC.

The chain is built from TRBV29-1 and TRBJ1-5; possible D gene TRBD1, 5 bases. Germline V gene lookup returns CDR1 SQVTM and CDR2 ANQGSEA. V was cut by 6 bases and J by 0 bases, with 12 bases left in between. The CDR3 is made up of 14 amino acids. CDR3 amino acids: CSVSDRNSNQPQHF. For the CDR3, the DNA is TGCAGCGTCTCCGACAGAAATAGCAATCAGCCCCAGCATTTT.

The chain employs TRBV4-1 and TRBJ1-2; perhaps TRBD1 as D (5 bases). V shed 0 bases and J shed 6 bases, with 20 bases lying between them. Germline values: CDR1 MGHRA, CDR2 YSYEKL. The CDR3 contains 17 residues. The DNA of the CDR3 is TGCGCCAGCAGCCAAGATCAGACAGACCCCTTCGAGCATGGCTACACCTTC. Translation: CASSQDQTDPFEHGYTF.

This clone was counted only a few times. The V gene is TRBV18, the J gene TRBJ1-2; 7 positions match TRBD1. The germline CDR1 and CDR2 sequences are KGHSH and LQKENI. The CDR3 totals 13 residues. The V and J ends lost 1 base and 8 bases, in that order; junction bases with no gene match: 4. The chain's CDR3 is CASSPRRGGGYTF. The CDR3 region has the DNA TGTGCCAGCTCACCACGGCGAGGGGGCGGCTACACCTTC.

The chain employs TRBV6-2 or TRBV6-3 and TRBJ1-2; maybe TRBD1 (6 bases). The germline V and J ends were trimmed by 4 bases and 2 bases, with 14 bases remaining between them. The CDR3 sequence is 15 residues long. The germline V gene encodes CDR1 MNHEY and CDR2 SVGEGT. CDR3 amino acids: CASSSPGRGNYGYTF. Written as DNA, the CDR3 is TGTGCCAGCAGTTCCCCGGGGAGGGGGAACTATGGCTACACCTTC.

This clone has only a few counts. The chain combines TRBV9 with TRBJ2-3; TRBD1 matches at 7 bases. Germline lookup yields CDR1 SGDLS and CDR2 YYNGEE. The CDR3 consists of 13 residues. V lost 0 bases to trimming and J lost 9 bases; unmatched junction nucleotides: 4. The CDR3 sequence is CASSVGTGPTQYF. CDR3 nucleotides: TGTGCCAGCAGCGTAGGGACAGGTCCGACGCAGTATTTT.

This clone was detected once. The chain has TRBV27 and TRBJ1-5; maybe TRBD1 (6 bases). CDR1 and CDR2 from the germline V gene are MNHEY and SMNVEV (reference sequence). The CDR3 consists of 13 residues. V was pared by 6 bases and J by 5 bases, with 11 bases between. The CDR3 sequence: CASSGGGYQPQHF. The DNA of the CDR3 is TGTGCCAGCAGCGGGGGGGGCTATCAGCCCCAGCATTTT.

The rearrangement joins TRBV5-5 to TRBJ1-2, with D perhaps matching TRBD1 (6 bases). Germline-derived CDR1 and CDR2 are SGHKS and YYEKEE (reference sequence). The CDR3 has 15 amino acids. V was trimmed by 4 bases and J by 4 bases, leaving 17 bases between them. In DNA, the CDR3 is TGTGCCAGCAGCACGGACAGCGCAGGCCTCTATGGCTACACCTTC. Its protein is CASSTDSAGLYGYTF. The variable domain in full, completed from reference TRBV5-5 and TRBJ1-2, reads DAGVTQSPTHLIKTRGQQVTLRCSPISGHKSVSWYQQVLGQGPQFIFQYYEKEERGRGNFPDRFSARQFPNYSSELNVNALLLGDSALYLCASSTDSAGLYGYTFGSGTRLTVV.

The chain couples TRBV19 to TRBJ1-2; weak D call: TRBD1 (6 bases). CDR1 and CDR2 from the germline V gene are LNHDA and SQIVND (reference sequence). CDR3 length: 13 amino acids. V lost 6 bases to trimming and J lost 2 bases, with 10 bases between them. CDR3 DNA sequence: TGTGCCAGTAGCCGAGGACAGAACTATGGCTACACCTTC. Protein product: CASSRGQNYGYTF.

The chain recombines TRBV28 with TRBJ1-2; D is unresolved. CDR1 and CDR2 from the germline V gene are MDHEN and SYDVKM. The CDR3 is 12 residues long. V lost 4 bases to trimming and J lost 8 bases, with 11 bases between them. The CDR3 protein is CASSSELRGYTF. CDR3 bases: TGTGCCAGCAGTTCTGAGTTAAGAGGCTACACCTTC.

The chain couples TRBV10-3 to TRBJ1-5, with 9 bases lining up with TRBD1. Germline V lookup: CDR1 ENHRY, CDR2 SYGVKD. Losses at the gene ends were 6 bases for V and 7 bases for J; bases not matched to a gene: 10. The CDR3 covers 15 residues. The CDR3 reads CAISETGGIGQPQHF. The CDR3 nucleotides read TGTGCCATCAGCGAGACAGGGGGAATTGGGCAGCCCCAGCATTTT.

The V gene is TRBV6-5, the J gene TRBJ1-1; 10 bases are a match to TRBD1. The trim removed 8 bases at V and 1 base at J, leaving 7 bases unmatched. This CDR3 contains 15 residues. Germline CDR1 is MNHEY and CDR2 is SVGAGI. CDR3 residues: CASQTGGARNTEAFF. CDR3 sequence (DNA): TGTGCCAGCCAGACAGGGGGCGCGAGGAACACTGAAGCTTTCTTT.

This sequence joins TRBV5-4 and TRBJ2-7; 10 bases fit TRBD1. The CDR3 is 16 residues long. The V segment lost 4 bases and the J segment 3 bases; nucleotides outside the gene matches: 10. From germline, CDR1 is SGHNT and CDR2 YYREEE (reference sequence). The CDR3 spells CASSMPGQGTIYEQYF. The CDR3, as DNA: TGTGCCAGCAGCATGCCGGGACAGGGGACTATCTACGAGCAGTACTTC.